These 8 T cell receptor beta chains came from one sample sequenced in a study of CD8 T cells in Susac syndrome. Reverse transcription of about 0.5 to 1 ug RNA used random hexamers. Via MiXCR, TCRdb re-called the immunoSEQ multiplex PCR reads, giving one row per CDR3 protein. The repertoire holds fewer than 350,000 distinct CDR3 sequences, around 92% seen once, with over 0.065% in the top ten. The material sequenced was CD4+ T cells from PBMCs. The origin of the receptors is a human donor with multiple sclerosis.

V usage is TRBV5-1 and J usage is TRBJ1-5; perhaps TRBD1 as D (6 bases). Trimming left V 3 bases short and J 0 bases short, with 7 bases between. Looked up from germline, CDR1 is SGHRS and CDR2 is YFSETQ. This CDR3 spans 14 amino acids. CDR3: CASSSTGSNQPQHF. The CDR3 coding sequence is TGCGCCAGCAGCTCGACAGGTAGCAATCAGCCCCAGCATTTT.

This chain joins TRBV5-1 and TRBJ2-4, with 10 bases aligning to TRBD2. This CDR3 comprises 21 residues. The germline CDR1 and CDR2 sequences are SGHRS and YFSETQ. The J segment lost 0 bases and the V segment lost 4 bases, leaving 19 bases of the junction unmatched. CDR3 sequence (DNA): TGCGCCAGCAGCCGCTGGGGCCTCACTAGCGGGGAAAGCCGAGCCAAAAACATTCAGTACTTC. It codes for CASSRWGLTSGESRAKNIQYF.

This chain joins TRBV7-9 and TRBJ1-1, with 12 bases lining up with TRBD1. Losses at the gene ends were 5 bases for V and 3 bases for J; bases not matched to a gene: 4. CDR1 and CDR2 from the germline V gene are SEHNR and FQNEAQ (reference sequence). The CDR3 has 15 residues. The CDR3 loop reads CASSRRDRGHTEAFF. CDR3 in DNA: TGTGCCAGCAGCCGGCGGGACAGGGGGCACACTGAAGCTTTCTTT.

This rearrangement joins TRBV20-1 to TRBJ2-1; 8 positions match TRBD2. Germline CDR1 and CDR2: DFQATT and SNEGSKA (reference sequence). Trimming took 2 bases from V and 7 from J; bases not matched to a gene: 16. The CDR3 covers 17 residues. The CDR3 bases are TGCAGTGCTAGAAGTGGAGGGGCGGGACTAGGGGGAAATGAGCAGTTCTTC. Residues: CSARSGGAGLGGNEQFF.

The rearrangement joins TRBV6-1 to TRBJ1-5; tentatively, D is TRBD1 (6 bases). V lost 4 bases to trimming and J lost 4 bases, with 17 bases between them. Germline CDR1 is MNHNS and CDR2 is SASEGT. The CDR3 totals 16 residues. CDR3 DNA: TGTGCCAGCAGTGTCGGGACAAGATCCCAAAATCAGCCCCAGCATTTT. This codes for CASSVGTRSQNQPQHF.

The gene calls are TRBV5-1 and TRBJ2-3; 8 positions agree with TRBD2. The CDR3 runs to 16 residues. J lost 0 bases, V lost 5 bases, and 8 bases had no gene match. Germline V gene lookup returns CDR1 SGHRS and CDR2 YFSETQ. In DNA, the CDR3 is TGCGCCAGCAGTTTCAAGCGGGAGACGAGCACAGATACGCAGTATTTT. It encodes CASSFKRETSTDTQYF.

This clonotype occurred once. The genes are TRBV4-1 and TRBJ2-4, with 14 nucleotides matching TRBD2. V was clipped by 1 base and J by 3 bases; unmatched bases: 2. Germline V gene data show CDR1 as MGHRA and CDR2 as YSYEKL. The CDR3 contains 17 residues. DNA of the CDR3: TGCGCCAGCAGCCAAGGGACTAGCGGGAGGCTCAAAAACATTCAGTACTTC. Protein sequence: CASSQGTSGRLKNIQYF.

V and J are TRBV11-1 and TRBJ1-1, with 8 bases matching TRBD1. The junction had 7 bases not matched to a gene; V was cut back by 6 bases and J by 1 base. CDR1 is SGHAT and CDR2 is FQDESV in the germline V gene (reference sequence). This CDR3 has 15 residues. The CDR3 reads CASSRAGTGNTEAFF. DNA for the CDR3: TGTGCCAGCAGTCGTGCCGGGACAGGGAACACTGAAGCTTTCTTT.